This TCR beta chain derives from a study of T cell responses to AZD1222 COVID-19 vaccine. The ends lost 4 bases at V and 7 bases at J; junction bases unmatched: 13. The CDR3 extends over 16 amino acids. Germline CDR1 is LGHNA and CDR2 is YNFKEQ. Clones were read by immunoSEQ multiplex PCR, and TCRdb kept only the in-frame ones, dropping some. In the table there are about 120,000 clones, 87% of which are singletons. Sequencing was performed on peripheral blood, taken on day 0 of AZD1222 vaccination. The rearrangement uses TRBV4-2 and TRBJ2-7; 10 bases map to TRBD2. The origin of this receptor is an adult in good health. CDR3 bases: TGTGCCAGCAGCCCGGGACACGGGACTAGCGTTGGGGAGCAGTACTTC. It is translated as CASSPGHGTSVGEQYF.